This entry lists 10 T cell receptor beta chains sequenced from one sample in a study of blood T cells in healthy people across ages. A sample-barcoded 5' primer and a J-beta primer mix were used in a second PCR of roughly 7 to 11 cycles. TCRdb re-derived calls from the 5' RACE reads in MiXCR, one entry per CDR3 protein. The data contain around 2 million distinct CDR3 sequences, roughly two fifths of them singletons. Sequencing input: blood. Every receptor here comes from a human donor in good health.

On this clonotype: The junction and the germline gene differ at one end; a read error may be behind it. Here the CDR3 reads CASGLVVRGKGSETQYF. In nucleotides, the CDR3 is TGTGCCAGCGGCTTAGTGGTTCGGGGTAAAGGTAGCGAGACCCAGTACTTC. The rearrangement uses TRBV11-2 and TRBJ2-5; weak D call: TRBD2 (5 bases). CDR1 SGHAT and CDR2 FQNNGV come from the germline V gene. The CDR3 is 17 residues long. The full variable domain, rest sourced from reference TRBV11-2 and TRBJ2-5, is EAGVAQSPRYKIIEKRQSVAFWCNPISGHATLYWYQQILGQGPKLLIQFQNNGVVDDSQLPKDRFSAERLKGVDSTLKIQPAKLEDSAVYLCASGLVVRGKGSETQYFGPGTRLLVL.

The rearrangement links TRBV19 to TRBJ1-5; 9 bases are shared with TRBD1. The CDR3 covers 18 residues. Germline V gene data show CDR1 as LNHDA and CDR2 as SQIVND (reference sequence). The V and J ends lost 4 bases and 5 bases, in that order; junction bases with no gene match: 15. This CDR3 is CASSTTGTGSSSDQPQHF. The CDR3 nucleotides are TGTGCCAGTAGTACCACTGGGACAGGGTCTTCATCCGATCAGCCCCAGCATTTT.

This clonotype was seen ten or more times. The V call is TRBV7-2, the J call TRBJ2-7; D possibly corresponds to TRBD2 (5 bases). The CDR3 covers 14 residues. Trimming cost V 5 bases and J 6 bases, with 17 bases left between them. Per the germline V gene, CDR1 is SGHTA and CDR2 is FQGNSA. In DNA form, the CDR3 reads TGTGCCAGCAGCGACCACGCGGGCGACTCCGAGCAGTACTTC. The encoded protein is CASSDHAGDSEQYF.

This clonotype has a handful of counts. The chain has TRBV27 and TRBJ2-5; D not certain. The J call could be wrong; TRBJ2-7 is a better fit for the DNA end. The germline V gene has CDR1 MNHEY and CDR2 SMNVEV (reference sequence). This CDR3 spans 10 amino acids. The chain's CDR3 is CASGPNEQYF. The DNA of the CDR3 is TGTGCCAGTGGGCCTAACGAGCAGTACTTC.

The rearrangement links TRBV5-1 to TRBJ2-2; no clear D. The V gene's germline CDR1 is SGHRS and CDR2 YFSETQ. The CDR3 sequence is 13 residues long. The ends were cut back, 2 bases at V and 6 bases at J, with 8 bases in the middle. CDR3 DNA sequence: TGCGCCAGCAGCTTTTGGTTGGCCGGGGAGCTGTTTTTT. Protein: CASSFWLAGELFF.

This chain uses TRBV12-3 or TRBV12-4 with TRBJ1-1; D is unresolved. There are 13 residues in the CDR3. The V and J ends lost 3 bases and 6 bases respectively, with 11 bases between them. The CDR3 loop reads CASSFFQSAEAFF. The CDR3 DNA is TGTGCCAGCAGTTTCTTTCAGTCCGCTGAAGCTTTCTTT.

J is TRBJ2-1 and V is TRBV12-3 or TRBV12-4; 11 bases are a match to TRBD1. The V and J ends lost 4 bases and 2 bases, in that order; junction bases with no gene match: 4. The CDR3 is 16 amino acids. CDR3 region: CASSSGGQGAYNEQFF. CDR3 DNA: TGTGCCAGCAGTTCCGGGGGACAGGGGGCCTACAATGAGCAGTTCTTC.

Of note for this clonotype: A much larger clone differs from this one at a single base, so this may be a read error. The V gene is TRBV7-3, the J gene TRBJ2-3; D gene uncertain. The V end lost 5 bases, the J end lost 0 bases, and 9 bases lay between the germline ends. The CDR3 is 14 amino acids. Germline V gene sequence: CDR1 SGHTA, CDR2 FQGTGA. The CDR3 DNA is TGTGCCAGCAGCGCCATGACTAGCACAGATACGCAGTATTTT. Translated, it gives CASSAMTSTDTQYF.

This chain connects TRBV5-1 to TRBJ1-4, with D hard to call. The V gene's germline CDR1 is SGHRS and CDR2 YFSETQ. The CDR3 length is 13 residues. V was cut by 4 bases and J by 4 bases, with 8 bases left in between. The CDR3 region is CASSSTDNEKLFF. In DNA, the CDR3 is TGCGCCAGCAGCAGTACAGATAATGAAAAACTGTTTTTT.

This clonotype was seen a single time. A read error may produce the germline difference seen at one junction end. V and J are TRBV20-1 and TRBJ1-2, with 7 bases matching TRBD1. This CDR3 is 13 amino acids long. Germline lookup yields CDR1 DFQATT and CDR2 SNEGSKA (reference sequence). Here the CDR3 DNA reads TGCAGTGTTAGACCCGGGACAGCGACGGAAGACACCTTC. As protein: CSVRPGTATEDTF.